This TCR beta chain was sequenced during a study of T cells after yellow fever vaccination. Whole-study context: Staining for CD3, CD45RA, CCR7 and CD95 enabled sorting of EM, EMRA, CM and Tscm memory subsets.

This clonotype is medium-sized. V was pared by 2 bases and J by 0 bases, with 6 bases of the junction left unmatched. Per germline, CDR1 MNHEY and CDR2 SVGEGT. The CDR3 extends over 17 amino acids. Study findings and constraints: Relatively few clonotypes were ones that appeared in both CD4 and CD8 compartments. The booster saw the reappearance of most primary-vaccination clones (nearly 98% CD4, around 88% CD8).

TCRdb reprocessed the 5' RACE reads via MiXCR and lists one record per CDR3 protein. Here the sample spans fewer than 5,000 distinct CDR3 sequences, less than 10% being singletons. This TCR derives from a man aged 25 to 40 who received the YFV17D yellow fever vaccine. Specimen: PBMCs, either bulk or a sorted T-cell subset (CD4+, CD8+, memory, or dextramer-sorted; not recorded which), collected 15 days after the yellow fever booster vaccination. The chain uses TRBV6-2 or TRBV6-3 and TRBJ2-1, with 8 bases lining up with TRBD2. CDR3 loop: CASSYRGLASSYNEQFF. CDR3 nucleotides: TGTGCCAGCAGTTACCGCGGACTAGCAAGCTCCTACAATGAGCAGTTCTTC.